The source of this TCR beta chain is a study of shared clonotypes between healthy human individuals. Study-wide results and limits: Generally, naive subsets (rather than memory subsets) showed larger estimated richness.

The protocol was immunoSEQ multiplex PCR, while the TCRdb copy is restricted to in-frame clones and leaves out a portion. The table has about 1.5 million clones, 95% to 99% seen once. Germline V gene lookup returns CDR1 SGHVS and CDR2 FNYEAQ. V dropped 2 bases and J dropped 6; count of bases not matched to a gene: 16. The CDR3 length is 18 residues. Note on this clone: Its antigen is unknown.

This receptor was obtained from a man in his thirties or forties in good health. The chain carries TRBV7-6 and TRBJ2-7; 10 nucleotides align to TRBD2. The sequenced sample was naive CD4+ T cells sorted from blood. Subset of the sample: CD45RA+ positively selected. CDR3 residues: CASSLLASGSQSGLEQYF. The CDR3 region has the DNA TGTGCCAGCAGCTTATTGGCTAGCGGGAGTCAATCGGGGCTCGAGCAGTACTTC.